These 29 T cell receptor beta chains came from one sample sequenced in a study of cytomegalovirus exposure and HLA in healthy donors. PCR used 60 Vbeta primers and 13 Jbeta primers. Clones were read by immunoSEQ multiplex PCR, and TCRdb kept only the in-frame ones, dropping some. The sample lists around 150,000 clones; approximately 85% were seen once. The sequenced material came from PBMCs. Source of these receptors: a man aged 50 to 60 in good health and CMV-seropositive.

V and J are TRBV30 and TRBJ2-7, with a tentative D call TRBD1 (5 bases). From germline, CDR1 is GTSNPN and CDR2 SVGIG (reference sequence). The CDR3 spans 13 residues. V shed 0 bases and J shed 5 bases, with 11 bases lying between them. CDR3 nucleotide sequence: TGTGCCTGGAGTGTACGCAGGGCCAACGAGCAGTACTTC. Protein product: CAWSVRRANEQYF.

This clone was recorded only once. The CDR3 region has the DNA TGTGCCAGCAGCCCAGGGTTAGACAGGGGGCCTTTGGGCAATCAGCCCCAGCATTTT. Its translation: CASSPGLDRGPLGNQPQHF. This chain links TRBV5-5 with TRBJ1-5; 10 bases line up with TRBD1. Germline V gene data show CDR1 as SGHKS and CDR2 as YYEKEE (reference sequence). CDR3 length: 19 amino acids. The V and J ends lost 4 bases and 2 bases, in that order; junction bases with no gene match: 15. Full variable domain (outside the CDR3, taken from reference TRBV5-5 and TRBJ1-5): DAGVTQSPTHLIKTRGQQVTLRCSPISGHKSVSWYQQVLGQGPQFIFQYYEKEERGRGNFPDRFSARQFPNYSSELNVNALLLGDSALYLCASSPGLDRGPLGNQPQHFGDGTRLSIL.

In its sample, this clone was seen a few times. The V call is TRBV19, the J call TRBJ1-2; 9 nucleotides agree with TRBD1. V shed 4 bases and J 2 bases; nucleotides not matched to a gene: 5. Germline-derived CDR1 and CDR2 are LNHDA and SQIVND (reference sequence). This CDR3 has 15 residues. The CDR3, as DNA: TGTGCCAGTAGTACCGGGACAGGGCCAAACTATGGCTACACCTTC. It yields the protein CASSTGTGPNYGYTF.

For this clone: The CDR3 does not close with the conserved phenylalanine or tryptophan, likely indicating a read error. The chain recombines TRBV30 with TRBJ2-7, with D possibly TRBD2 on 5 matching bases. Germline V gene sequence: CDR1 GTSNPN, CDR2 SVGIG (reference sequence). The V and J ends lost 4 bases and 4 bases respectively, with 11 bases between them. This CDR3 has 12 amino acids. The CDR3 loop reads CAWTASGYEQYL. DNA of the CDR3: TGTGCCTGGACAGCCTCGGGGTACGAGCAGTACCTC.

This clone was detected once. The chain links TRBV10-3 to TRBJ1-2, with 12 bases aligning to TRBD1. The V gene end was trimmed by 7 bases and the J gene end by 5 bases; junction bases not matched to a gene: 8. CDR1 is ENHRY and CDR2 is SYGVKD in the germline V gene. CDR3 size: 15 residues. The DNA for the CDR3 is TGTGCCATCACCCCGGGACAGGGGGCGCGGTATGGCTACACCTTC. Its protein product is CAITPGQGARYGYTF.

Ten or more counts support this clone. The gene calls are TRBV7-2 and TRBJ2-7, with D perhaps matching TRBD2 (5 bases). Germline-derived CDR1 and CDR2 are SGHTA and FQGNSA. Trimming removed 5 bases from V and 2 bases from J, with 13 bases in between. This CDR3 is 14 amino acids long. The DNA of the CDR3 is TGTGCCAGCAGCCAAGACTACCGCGCCTACGAGCAGTACTTC. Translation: CASSQDYRAYEQYF.

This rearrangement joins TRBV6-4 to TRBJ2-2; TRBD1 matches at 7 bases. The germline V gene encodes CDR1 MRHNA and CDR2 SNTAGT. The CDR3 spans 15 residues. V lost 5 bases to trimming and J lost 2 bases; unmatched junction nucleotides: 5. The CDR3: CASSPDRVNTGELFF. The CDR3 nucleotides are TGTGCCAGCAGTCCTGACAGGGTTAACACCGGGGAGCTGTTTTTT.

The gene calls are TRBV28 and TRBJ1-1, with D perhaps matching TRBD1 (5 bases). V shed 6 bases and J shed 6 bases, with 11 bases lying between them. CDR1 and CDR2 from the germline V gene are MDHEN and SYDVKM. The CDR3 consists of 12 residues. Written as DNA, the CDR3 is TGTGCCAGCAGCCCTGGGGGGTCTGAAGCTTTCTTT. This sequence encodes CASSPGGSEAFF. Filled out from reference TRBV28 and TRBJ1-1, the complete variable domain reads DVKVTQSSRYLVKRTGEKVFLECVQDMDHENMFWYRQDPGLGLRLIYFSYDVKMKEKGDIPEGYSVSREKKERFSLILESASTNQTSMYLCASSPGGSEAFFGQGTRLTVV.

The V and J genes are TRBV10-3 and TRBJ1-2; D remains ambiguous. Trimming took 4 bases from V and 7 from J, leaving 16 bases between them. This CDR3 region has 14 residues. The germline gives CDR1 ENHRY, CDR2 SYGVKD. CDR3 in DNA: TGTGCCATCAGTGGCGAGACACCATCTATTGGCTACACCTTC. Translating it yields CAISGETPSIGYTF.

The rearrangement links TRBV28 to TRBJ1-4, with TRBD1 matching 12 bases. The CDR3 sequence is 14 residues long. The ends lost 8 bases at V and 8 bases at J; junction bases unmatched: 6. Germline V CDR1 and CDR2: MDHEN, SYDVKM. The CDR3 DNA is TGTGCCAGCGGGACAGGGGGCGACTCGGAAAAACTGTTTTTT. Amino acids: CASGTGGDSEKLFF.

As DNA, the CDR3 is TGTGCCAGCAGGCTTACAGGGACAGATACGCAGTATTTT. As protein: CASRLTGTDTQYF. V is TRBV7-8 and J is TRBJ2-3; maybe TRBD1 (6 bases). Germline values: CDR1 SGHVS, CDR2 FQNEAQ. This CDR3 has 13 residues. Trimming pared 6 bases from V and 3 bases from J, leaving 10 bases between.

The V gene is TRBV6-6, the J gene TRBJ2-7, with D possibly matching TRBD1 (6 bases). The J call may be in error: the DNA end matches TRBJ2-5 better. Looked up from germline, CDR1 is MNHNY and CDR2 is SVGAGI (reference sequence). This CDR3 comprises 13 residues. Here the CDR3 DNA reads TGTGCCAGCAGCTACAGGGAGCAAGAGACCCAGTACTTC. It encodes CASSYREQETQYF.

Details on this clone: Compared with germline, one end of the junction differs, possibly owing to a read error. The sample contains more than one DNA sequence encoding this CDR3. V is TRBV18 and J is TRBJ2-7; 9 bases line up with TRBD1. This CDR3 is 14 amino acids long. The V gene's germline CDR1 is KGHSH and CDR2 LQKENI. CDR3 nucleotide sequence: TGTGCCAGCTCACCGGGACAGGGTTCCTATGAGCAGTACTTC. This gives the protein CASSPGQGSYEQYF.

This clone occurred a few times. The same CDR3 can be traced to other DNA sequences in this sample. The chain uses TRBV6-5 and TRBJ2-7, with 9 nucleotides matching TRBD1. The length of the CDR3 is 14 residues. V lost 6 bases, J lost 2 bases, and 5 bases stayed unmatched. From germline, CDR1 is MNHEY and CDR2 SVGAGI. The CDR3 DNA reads TGTGCCAGCAGACCGGGACAGGGACCCTACGAGCAGTACTTC. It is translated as CASRPGQGPYEQYF.

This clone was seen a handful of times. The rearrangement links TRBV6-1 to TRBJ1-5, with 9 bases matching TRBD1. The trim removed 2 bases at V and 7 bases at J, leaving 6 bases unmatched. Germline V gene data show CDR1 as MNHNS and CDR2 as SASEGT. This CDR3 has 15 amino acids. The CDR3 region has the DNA TGTGCCAGCAGTGAATGGACAGGGGAAGGACAGCCCCAGCATTTT. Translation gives CASSEWTGEGQPQHF.

CDR3 protein: CASSKTFLGTGRHEQYF. DNA of the CDR3: TGTGCCAGTTCTAAGACCTTCCTAGGGACAGGGAGGCACGAGCAGTACTTC. V gene TRBV19 combines with J gene TRBJ2-7; 9 bases match TRBD1. Per the germline V gene, CDR1 is LNHDA and CDR2 is SQIVND (reference sequence). This CDR3 comprises 17 residues. V shed 8 bases, J shed 5 bases, and the junction held 19 bases outside the gene matches.

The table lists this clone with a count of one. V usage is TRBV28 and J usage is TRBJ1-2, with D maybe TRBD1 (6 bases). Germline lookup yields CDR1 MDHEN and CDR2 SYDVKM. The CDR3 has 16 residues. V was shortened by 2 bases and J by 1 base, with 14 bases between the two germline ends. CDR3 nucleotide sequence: TGTGCCAGCAGTTTAGGAGGCGGGGGCTTTAACTATGGCTACACCTTC. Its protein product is CASSLGGGGFNYGYTF.

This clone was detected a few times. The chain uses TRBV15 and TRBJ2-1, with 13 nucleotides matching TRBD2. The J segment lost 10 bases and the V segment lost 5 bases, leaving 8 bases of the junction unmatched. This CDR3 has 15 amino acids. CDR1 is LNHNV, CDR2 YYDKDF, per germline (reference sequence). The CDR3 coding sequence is TGTGCCACCAGCTCCCGGACTAGCGGGAGTCGCGAGCAGTTCTTC. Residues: CATSSRTSGSREQFF.

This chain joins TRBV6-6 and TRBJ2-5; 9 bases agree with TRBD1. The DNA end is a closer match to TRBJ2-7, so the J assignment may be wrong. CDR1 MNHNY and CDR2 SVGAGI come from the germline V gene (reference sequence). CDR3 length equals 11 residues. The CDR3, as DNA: TGTGCCACGGGGACAGGGTACGAGCAGTACTTC. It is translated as CATGTGYEQYF.

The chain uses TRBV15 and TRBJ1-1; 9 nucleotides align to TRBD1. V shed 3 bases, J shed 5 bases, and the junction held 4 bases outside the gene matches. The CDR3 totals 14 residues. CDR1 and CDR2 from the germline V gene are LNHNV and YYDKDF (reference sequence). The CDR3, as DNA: TGTGCCACCAGCAGGGAGGACAGGGGTACTGAAGCTTTCTTT. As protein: CATSREDRGTEAFF.

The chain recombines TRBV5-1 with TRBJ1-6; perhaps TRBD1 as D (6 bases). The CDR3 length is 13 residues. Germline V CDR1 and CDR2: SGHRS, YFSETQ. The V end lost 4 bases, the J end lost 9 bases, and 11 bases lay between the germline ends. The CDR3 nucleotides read TGCGCCAGCAGCGTGGACAGAAGTTCACCCCTCCACTTT. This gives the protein CASSVDRSSPLHF.

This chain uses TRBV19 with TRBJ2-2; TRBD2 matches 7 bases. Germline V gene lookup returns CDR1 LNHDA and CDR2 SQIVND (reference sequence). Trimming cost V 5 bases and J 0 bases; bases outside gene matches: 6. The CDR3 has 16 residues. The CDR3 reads CASSLGTMSNTGELFF. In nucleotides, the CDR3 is TGTGCCAGTAGTTTAGGGACTATGTCGAACACCGGGGAGCTGTTTTTT.

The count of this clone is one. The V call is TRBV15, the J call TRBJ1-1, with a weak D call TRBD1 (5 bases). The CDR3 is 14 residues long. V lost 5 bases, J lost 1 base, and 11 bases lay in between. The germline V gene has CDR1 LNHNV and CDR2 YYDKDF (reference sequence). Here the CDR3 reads CATSYGTGNTEAFF. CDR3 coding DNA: TGTGCCACCAGCTACGGAACAGGGAACACTGAAGCTTTCTTT.

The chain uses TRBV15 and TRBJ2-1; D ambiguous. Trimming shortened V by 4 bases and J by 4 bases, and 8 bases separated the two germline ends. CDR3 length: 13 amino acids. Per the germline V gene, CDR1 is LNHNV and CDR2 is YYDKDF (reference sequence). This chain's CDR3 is CATSINEYNEQFF. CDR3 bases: TGTGCCACCAGCATCAATGAGTACAATGAGCAGTTCTTC.

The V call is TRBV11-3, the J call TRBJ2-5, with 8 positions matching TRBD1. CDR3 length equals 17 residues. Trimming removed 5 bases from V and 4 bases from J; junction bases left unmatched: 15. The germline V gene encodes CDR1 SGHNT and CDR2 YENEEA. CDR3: CASSRRTGLGSGETQYF. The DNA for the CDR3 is TGTGCCAGCAGCAGGCGGACAGGGCTGGGTAGTGGAGAGACCCAGTACTTC.

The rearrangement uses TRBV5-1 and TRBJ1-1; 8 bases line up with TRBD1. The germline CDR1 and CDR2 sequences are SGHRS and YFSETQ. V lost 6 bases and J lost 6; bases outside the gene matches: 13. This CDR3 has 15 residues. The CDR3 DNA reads TGCGCCAGCAAAAACCCCGGACAGGGAGGTGCTGAAGCTTTCTTT. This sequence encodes CASKNPGQGGAEAFF.

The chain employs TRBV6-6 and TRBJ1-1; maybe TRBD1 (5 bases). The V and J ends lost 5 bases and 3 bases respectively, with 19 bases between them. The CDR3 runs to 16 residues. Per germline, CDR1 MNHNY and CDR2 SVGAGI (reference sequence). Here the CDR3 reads CASSPRGRNVDTEAFF. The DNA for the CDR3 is TGTGCCAGCAGTCCCCGGGGGAGGAACGTCGACACTGAAGCTTTCTTT.

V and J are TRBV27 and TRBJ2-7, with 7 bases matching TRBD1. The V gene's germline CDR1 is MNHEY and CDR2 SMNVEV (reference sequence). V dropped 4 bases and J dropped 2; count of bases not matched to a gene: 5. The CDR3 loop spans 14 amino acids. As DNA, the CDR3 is TGTGCCAGCAGTTCCCGGGACAGAGCCTACGAGCAGTACTTC. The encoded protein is CASSSRDRAYEQYF.

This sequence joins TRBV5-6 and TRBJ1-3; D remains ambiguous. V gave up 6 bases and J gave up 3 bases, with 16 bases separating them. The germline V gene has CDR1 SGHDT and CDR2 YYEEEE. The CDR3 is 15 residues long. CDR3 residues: CASNPANRGGNTIYF. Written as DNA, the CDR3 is TGTGCCAGCAACCCGGCGAATCGGGGTGGAAACACCATATATTTT.